Below, 12 T cell receptor beta chains from the same sample are listed, as sequenced in a study of technical replicates of blood from a few donors. Produced via immunoSEQ multiplex PCR; TCRdb's table is partial and in-frame only. The table lists 70,000 to 95,000 clones, around 97% of them singletons. The sequencing input was T cells isolated from PBMCs. The receptors stem from a human donor in good health.

The CDR3 loop is CASSLRGGINEKLFF. DNA for the CDR3: TGTGCCAGCAGCCTACGGGGGGGGATAAATGAAAAACTGTTTTTT. The chain uses TRBV7-2 and TRBJ1-4, with TRBD1 as a possible D gene (5 bases). This CDR3 has 15 amino acids. CDR1 SGHTA and CDR2 FQGNSA come from the germline V gene. The germline V and J ends were trimmed by 5 bases and 5 bases, with 15 bases remaining between them.

The chain recombines TRBV5-1 with TRBJ1-1; a weak D match, TRBD1 (6 bases). Trimming took off 2 bases at V and 1 base at J, with 21 bases between the two ends. The germline V gene has CDR1 SGHRS and CDR2 YFSETQ. The CDR3 spans 18 residues. CDR3 in DNA: TGCGCCAGCAGCTTCAGACCTACAAAGACAGGTCAGAACACTGAAGCTTTCTTT. Protein: CASSFRPTKTGQNTEAFF.

J is TRBJ1-5 and V is TRBV15; D unclear. The germline V gene encodes CDR1 LNHNV and CDR2 YYDKDF (reference sequence). CDR3 length: 14 amino acids. The V end was cut by 5 bases, the J end by 1 base, with 9 bases between. The CDR3 spells CATSRLRSNQPQHF. The CDR3 region has the DNA TGTGCCACCAGCCGCCTACGAAGCAATCAGCCCCAGCATTTT.

This clone was recorded a few times. The chain has TRBV2 and TRBJ1-1, with D maybe TRBD1 (5 bases). Per the germline V gene, CDR1 is SNHLY and CDR2 is FYNNEI. The CDR3 is made up of 15 amino acids. Trimming removed 6 bases at V and 1 base at J, with 15 bases between. CDR3: CASSPSSGGNTEAFF. The CDR3 coding sequence is TGTGCCAGCAGCCCATCCAGCGGGGGGAACACTGAAGCTTTCTTT.

CDR3 bases: TGCGCCAGCAGCCAAGATCAGGCTGATGAGCAGTTCTTC. This codes for CASSQDQADEQFF. The V call is TRBV4-1, the J call TRBJ2-1; D not certain. V was shortened by 0 bases and J by 8 bases, with 8 bases between the two germline ends. Germline loops: CDR1 MGHRA, CDR2 YSYEKL. The CDR3 runs to 13 residues.

This sequence joins TRBV2 and TRBJ2-2; TRBD1 matches at 9 bases. V was pared by 4 bases and J by 3 bases, with 3 bases of the junction left unmatched. The CDR3 loop spans 15 amino acids. Germline lookup yields CDR1 SNHLY and CDR2 FYNNEI. The CDR3 protein is CASSADRGDTGELFF. Here the CDR3 DNA reads TGTGCCAGCAGTGCCGACAGGGGGGACACCGGGGAGCTGTTTTTT.

J is TRBJ1-2 and V is TRBV4-3; 7 bases fit TRBD1. CDR1 is LGHNA and CDR2 is YSLEER in the germline V gene. CDR3 length: 16 residues. V lost 0 bases to trimming and J lost 4 bases; unmatched junction nucleotides: 8. In nucleotides, the CDR3 is TGCGCCAGCAGCCAAGAGGGGACAGAGGCGGGCTATGGCTACACCTTC. Its translation is CASSQEGTEAGYGYTF.

This sequence joins TRBV27 and TRBJ1-5, with TRBD1 matching over 9 bases. With 6 bases clipped from V and 5 bases from J, the junction kept 5 bases outside the gene matches. The CDR3 is made up of 14 amino acids. The germline gives CDR1 MNHEY, CDR2 SMNVEV (reference sequence). Written as DNA, the CDR3 is TGTGCCAGCAGGGGACAGGGAGGCCATCAGCCCCAGCATTTT. Its translation: CASRGQGGHQPQHF.

This chain connects TRBV5-6 to TRBJ2-5, with 7 bases aligning to TRBD1. The junction had 5 bases not matched to a gene; V was cut back by 4 bases and J by 5 bases. The CDR3 is made up of 13 amino acids. Per the germline V gene, CDR1 is SGHDT and CDR2 is YYEEEE. The CDR3 nucleotides are TGTGCCAGCAGCGGAACAGGGGAGGAGACCCAGTACTTC. It codes for CASSGTGEETQYF.

This clone has only one observation. This rearrangement joins TRBV5-6 to TRBJ2-7, with D possibly TRBD1 on 5 matching bases. The CDR3 is made up of 12 amino acids. CDR1 is SGHDT and CDR2 is YYEEEE in the germline V gene. V was clipped by 1 base and J by 3 bases, with 5 bases between them. The DNA for the CDR3 is TGTGCCAGCAGCTTGACAGGCTACGAGCAGTACTTC. Amino acids: CASSLTGYEQYF.

This chain links TRBV4-1 with TRBJ1-1; D remains unclear. Trimming left V 5 bases short and J 7 bases short, with 14 bases between. The CDR3 consists of 13 residues. CDR1 is MGHRA and CDR2 is YSYEKL in the germline V gene. This chain's CDR3 is CASSLSEAYEAFF. In nucleotides, the CDR3 is TGCGCCAGCAGCTTAAGCGAGGCGTATGAAGCTTTCTTT.

The V and J genes are TRBV27 and TRBJ2-5; 9 nucleotides agree with TRBD1. The germline CDR1 and CDR2 sequences are MNHEY and SMNVEV (reference sequence). With V trimmed by 6 bases and J by 4 bases, 9 bases remained unmatched. This CDR3 contains 15 residues. CDR3 coding DNA: TGTGCCAGCAGAATATTACAGGGGGCACTAGAGACCCAGTACTTC. Encoded protein: CASRILQGALETQYF.